A single sample is the source of the 8 T cell receptor beta chains below, sequenced in a study of T cells in Graves' hyperthyroidism and ophthalmopathy. Amplification targeted TCR beta CDR3 regions from RNA transcripts. First-round RT-PCR with HTBI primers amplified the TCR CDR3 region. TCRdb fed the multiplex PCR reads into MiXCR, producing one record per CDR3 protein. The sample consists of about 130,000 distinct CDR3 sequences, 22% of them appearing once. Sequences were obtained from blood. Receptors originate from a woman in her 50s with Graves' hyperthyroidism that later progressed to Graves' ophthalmopathy.

This clonotype was counted at least ten times. The chain combines TRBV28 with TRBJ2-4; perhaps TRBD2 as D (6 bases). V lost 3 bases and J 1 base, leaving 10 bases between the germline ends. Germline assignment: CDR1 MDHEN and CDR2 SYDVKM. The CDR3 has 15 residues. This CDR3 reads CASSFGGAAKNIQYF. DNA for the CDR3: TGTGCCAGCAGTTTCGGAGGGGCGGCCAAAAACATTCAGTACTTC.

The rearrangement uses TRBV20-1 and TRBJ2-5; 8 nucleotides agree with TRBD2. The CDR3 runs 16 residues. The junction had 13 bases not matched to a gene; V was cut back by 6 bases and J by 1 base. The V gene's germline CDR1 is DFQATT and CDR2 SNEGSKA (reference sequence). The CDR3: CSAQPTSGYTQETQYF. CDR3 DNA sequence: TGCAGTGCCCAACCAACTAGCGGCTATACCCAAGAGACCCAGTACTTC.

In regard to this clonotype: This CDR3 fails to terminate in the conserved phenylalanine or tryptophan, so it likely reflects a read error. Here the CDR3 DNA reads TGCAGTGCTCCCAGGGGGAACACTGAAGCTTTCCTT. The encoded protein is CSAPRGNTEAFL. The rearrangement uses TRBV20-1 and TRBJ1-1; maybe TRBD1 (6 bases). Germline V gene sequence: CDR1 DFQATT, CDR2 SNEGSKA (reference sequence). This CDR3 comprises 12 residues. The V and J ends lost 5 bases and 1 base respectively, with 8 bases between them.

This clonotype showed up many times. The chain links TRBV28 to TRBJ2-7, with a possible D match to TRBD2 (5 bases). V was shortened by 3 bases and J by 1 base, with 7 bases between the two germline ends. Germline CDR1 and CDR2: MDHEN and SYDVKM. This CDR3 spans 13 amino acids. The CDR3 here is CASSFSGSYEQYF. CDR3 nucleotide sequence: TGTGCCAGCAGTTTCAGCGGTTCCTACGAGCAGTACTTC.

The J gene is TRBJ2-3, the V gene TRBV19, with 10 bases aligning to TRBD2. V dropped 8 bases and J dropped 4; count of bases not matched to a gene: 9. CDR1 is LNHDA, CDR2 SQIVND, per germline (reference sequence). This CDR3 contains 15 residues. DNA of the CDR3: TGTGCCAGTGAGATGACTAGCGGGTCGGCAGATACGCAGTATTTT. Translation: CASEMTSGSADTQYF.

The V call is TRBV20-1, the J call TRBJ2-5; D not resolved. Deletions cut 0 bases from V and 1 base from J, with 9 bases between. The CDR3 runs to 14 residues. Germline V gene sequence: CDR1 DFQATT, CDR2 SNEGSKA (reference sequence). This chain's CDR3 is CSARDRTFQETQYF. CDR3 DNA: TGCAGTGCTAGAGATCGGACGTTCCAAGAGACCCAGTACTTC.

V gene TRBV5-1 combines with J gene TRBJ1-1, with a weak D call TRBD1 (6 bases). The V and J ends lost 0 bases and 0 bases respectively, with 18 bases between them. Germline loops: CDR1 SGHRS, CDR2 YFSETQ. This CDR3 contains 18 residues. The CDR3 protein is CASSLAFGDKILNTEAFF. The CDR3 region has the DNA TGCGCCAGCAGCTTGGCCTTTGGGGACAAGATTCTGAACACTGAAGCTTTCTTT.

For this clonotype: This may stem from a read error, because a much larger clone lies one nucleotide away. This sequence joins TRBV20-1 and TRBJ2-7, with D unclear. The CDR3 spans 15 residues. Germline values: CDR1 DFQATT, CDR2 SNEGSKA (reference sequence). Trimming removed 3 bases from V and 6 bases from J, with 21 bases in between. CDR3 residues: CSASRIPEMEGEQYF. The CDR3 coding sequence is TGCAGTGCTAGCCGAATCCCAGAGATGGAAGGCGAGCAGTACTTC.